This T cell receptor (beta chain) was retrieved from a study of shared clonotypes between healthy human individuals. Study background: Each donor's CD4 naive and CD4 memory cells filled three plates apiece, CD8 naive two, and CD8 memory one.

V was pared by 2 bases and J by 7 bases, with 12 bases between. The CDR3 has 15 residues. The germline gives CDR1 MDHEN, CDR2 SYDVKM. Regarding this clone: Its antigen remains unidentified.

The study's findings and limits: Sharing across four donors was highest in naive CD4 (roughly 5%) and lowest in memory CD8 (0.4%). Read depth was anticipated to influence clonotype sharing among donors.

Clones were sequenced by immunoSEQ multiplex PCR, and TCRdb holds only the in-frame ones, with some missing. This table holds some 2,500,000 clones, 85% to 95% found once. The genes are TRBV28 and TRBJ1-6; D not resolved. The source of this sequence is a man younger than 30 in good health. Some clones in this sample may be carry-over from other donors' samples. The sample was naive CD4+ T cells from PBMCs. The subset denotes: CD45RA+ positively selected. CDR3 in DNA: TGTGCCAGCAGTTTACGGCCATACGGGAATTCACCCCTCCACTTT. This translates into CASSLRPYGNSPLHF.